These 17 T cell receptor beta chains share one sample of origin, sequenced in a study of shared clonotypes between healthy human individuals (dated by TCRdb to 2020 to 2021). The library was made by the immunoSEQ multiplex PCR assay. In TCRdb, the immuneACCESS table is reduced to in-frame sequences with V and J assigned. These tables do not hold every clone; where another copy was compared, an unresolved V gene accounts for under half, and the others remain unexplained. The sample table holds about 600,000 clones, of which more than 95% were seen once. Approximately 0.057% of the sample is in the top ten clones. The sequencing input was naive CD4+ T cells sorted from blood. The cell subset or site label, read with the paper, signifies: CD45RA+ positively selected. The source is a woman in her twenties or thirties in good health.

The rearrangement uses TRBV19 and TRBJ2-1; possibly TRBD1 or TRBD2 for D (5 bases each). V was trimmed by 8 bases and J by 5 bases, leaving 10 bases between them. CDR3 length equals 12 residues. Germline V gives CDR1 LNHDA, CDR2 SQIVND (reference sequence). The CDR3 nucleotides read TGTGCCAGTCAGGGACCAAACAATGAGCAGTTCTTC. Its protein product is CASQGPNNEQFF.

This chain uses TRBV28 with TRBJ2-5; 8 bases agree with TRBD1. The DNA end favors TRBJ2-7, so the J call may be wrong. The CDR3 has 15 residues. Germline V gene sequence: CDR1 MDHEN, CDR2 SYDVKM. CDR3 amino acids: CASSLWRQGSYEQYF. In DNA, the CDR3 is TGTGCCAGCAGTTTATGGAGACAGGGGAGCTACGAGCAGTACTTC.

V gene TRBV18 combines with J gene TRBJ1-5; 7 bases are shared with TRBD1. J was trimmed by 7 bases and V by 5 bases; bases with no gene match: 8. CDR1 KGHSH and CDR2 LQKENI come from the germline V gene. This CDR3 has 14 amino acids. The CDR3 bases are TGTGCCAGCTCATCTCGACAGGGACACCAGCCCCAGCATTTT. Its protein product is CASSSRQGHQPQHF.

The rearrangement joins TRBV10-2 to TRBJ1-5; D is undetermined. V shed 3 bases and J shed 0 bases, with 9 bases lying between them. Germline V gene sequence: CDR1 WSHSY, CDR2 SAAADI. The CDR3 has 15 residues. The chain's CDR3 is CASSDAGTSNQPQHF. The CDR3 DNA reads as TGCGCCAGCAGTGATGCAGGCACTAGCAATCAGCCCCAGCATTTT.

This rearrangement joins TRBV28 to TRBJ2-5; D is possibly TRBD1 or TRBD2 (5 bases each). Germline lookup yields CDR1 MDHEN and CDR2 SYDVKM. The CDR3 is made up of 13 amino acids. Trimming removed 3 bases at V and 3 bases at J, with 8 bases between. CDR3 sequence reads: CASSLGVEETQYF. For the CDR3, the DNA is TGTGCCAGCAGTTTGGGGGTCGAAGAGACCCAGTACTTC.

The chain uses TRBV28 and TRBJ2-3; D is unresolved. Germline loops: CDR1 MDHEN, CDR2 SYDVKM. The ends were cut back, 6 bases at V and 5 bases at J, with 12 bases in the middle. This CDR3 is 13 amino acids long. CDR3: CASSRSTGDTQYF. The DNA of the CDR3 is TGTGCCAGCAGCAGATCGACCGGAGATACGCAGTATTTT. The full variable domain, rest sourced from reference TRBV28 and TRBJ2-3, is DVKVTQSSRYLVKRTGEKVFLECVQDMDHENMFWYRQDPGLGLRLIYFSYDVKMKEKGDIPEGYSVSREKKERFSLILESASTNQTSMYLCASSRSTGDTQYFGPGTRLTVL.

The rearrangement links TRBV7-8 to TRBJ2-7; 15 bases match TRBD2. Trimming at V came to 3 bases and at J to 3 bases, leaving 3 bases not matched to a gene. CDR3 length: 16 amino acids. Germline CDR1 reads SGHVS; CDR2 reads FQNEAQ. This CDR3 is CASSFGLAGGIYEQYF. The CDR3 region has the DNA TGTGCCAGCAGCTTCGGACTAGCGGGAGGGATCTACGAGCAGTACTTC.

This sequence joins TRBV6-1 and TRBJ1-1; D is possibly TRBD1 (5 bases). The ends were cut back, 3 bases at V and 2 bases at J, with 16 bases in the middle. The germline CDR1 and CDR2 sequences are MNHNS and SASEGT. The CDR3 loop spans 16 amino acids. In nucleotides, the CDR3 is TGTGCCAGCAGTGACCCTAGGGGACGGGTTAACACTGAAGCTTTCTTT. Translation: CASSDPRGRVNTEAFF.

The chain combines TRBV7-7 with TRBJ2-2, with D tentatively TRBD1 (5 bases). The germline V gene encodes CDR1 SSHAT and CDR2 FNYEAQ (reference sequence). The CDR3 sequence is 13 residues long. V lost 5 bases and J lost 7, with 11 bases in between. The CDR3 region has the DNA TGTGCCAGCAGCCCCTATAGGGGCGGGGAGCTGTTTTTT. Its protein product is CASSPYRGGELFF.

A single count supports this clone. The chain couples TRBV25-1 to TRBJ1-5, with D unclear. Germline CDR1 MGHDK, CDR2 SYGVNS. Trimming took 1 base from V and 4 from J, leaving 11 bases between them. CDR3 size: 15 residues. The CDR3 spells CASSESGGSNQPQHF. Here the CDR3 DNA reads TGTGCCAGCAGTGAATCCGGAGGATCGAATCAGCCCCAGCATTTT.

The chain combines TRBV2 with TRBJ2-5, with D possibly called TRBD1 or TRBD2 (5 bases each). V was pared by 6 bases and J by 7 bases, with 24 bases between. CDR3 length: 16 amino acids. Germline V gives CDR1 SNHLY, CDR2 FYNNEI. Here the CDR3 DNA reads TGTGCCAGCAGCGGGGATGCAGGGTCGGGGCTGGTGACCCAGTACTTC. Amino acids: CASSGDAGSGLVTQYF.

This chain connects TRBV11-2 to TRBJ2-7; 12 positions match TRBD1. Germline V gene sequence: CDR1 SGHAT, CDR2 FQNNGV. The CDR3 totals 12 residues. V trimming: 8 bases; J trimming: 8 bases; junction bases outside the gene matches: 4. CDR3 in amino acids: CASRDRGPQQYF. For the CDR3, the DNA is TGTGCCAGCCGGGACAGGGGGCCTCAGCAGTACTTC.

V gene TRBV30 combines with J gene TRBJ2-1; TRBD1 agrees at 11 bases. Germline values: CDR1 GTSNPN, CDR2 SVGIG (reference sequence). CDR3 length: 13 residues. The V gene end was trimmed by 5 bases and the J gene end by 9 bases; junction bases not matched to a gene: 6. The CDR3 DNA reads TGTGCCTGGGAGGACAGGGGGCGTGTTGAGCAGTTCTTC. Protein: CAWEDRGRVEQFF.

This clone has a single count. The V and J genes are TRBV7-2 and TRBJ2-3, with 10 positions matching TRBD2. CDR3 length equals 15 residues. Germline CDR1 reads SGHTA; CDR2 reads FQGNSA. The J segment lost 3 bases and the V segment lost 6 bases, leaving 6 bases of the junction unmatched. CDR3 in amino acids: CASRHPGLATDTQYF. The CDR3 DNA reads as TGTGCCAGCAGACACCCGGGACTAGCGACAGATACGCAGTATTTT. Filled out from reference TRBV7-2 and TRBJ2-3, the complete variable domain reads GAGVSQSPSNKVTEKGKDVELRCDPISGHTALYWYRQSLGQGLEFLIYFQGNSAPDKSGLPSDRFSAERTGGSVSTLTIQRTQQEDSAVYLCASRHPGLATDTQYFGPGTRLTVL.

The chain recombines TRBV11-2 with TRBJ2-3; D unclear. Per germline, CDR1 SGHAT and CDR2 FQNNGV. V shed 6 bases and J shed 6 bases, with 13 bases lying between them. This CDR3 comprises 13 residues. CDR3 sequence (DNA): TGTGCCAGCAGTAACGTCCTTATGGATACGCAGTATTTT. Its protein product is CASSNVLMDTQYF.

The chain joins TRBV9 to TRBJ2-7; D unresolved. The CDR3 is 11 residues long. V gave up 4 bases and J gave up 2 bases, with 4 bases separating them. Germline V gives CDR1 SGDLS, CDR2 YYNGEE. The CDR3 nucleotides are TGTGCCAGCAGCCGGGCCTACGAGCAGTACTTC. Protein: CASSRAYEQYF.

The chain employs TRBV10-3 and TRBJ2-3, with a possible D match to TRBD2 (6 bases). CDR3 size: 12 residues. Germline V lookup: CDR1 ENHRY, CDR2 SYGVKD. V was shortened by 2 bases and J by 7 bases, with 7 bases between the two germline ends. The CDR3 is CAISEGGNTQYF. The DNA of the CDR3 is TGTGCCATCAGTGAGGGGGGGAATACGCAGTATTTT.